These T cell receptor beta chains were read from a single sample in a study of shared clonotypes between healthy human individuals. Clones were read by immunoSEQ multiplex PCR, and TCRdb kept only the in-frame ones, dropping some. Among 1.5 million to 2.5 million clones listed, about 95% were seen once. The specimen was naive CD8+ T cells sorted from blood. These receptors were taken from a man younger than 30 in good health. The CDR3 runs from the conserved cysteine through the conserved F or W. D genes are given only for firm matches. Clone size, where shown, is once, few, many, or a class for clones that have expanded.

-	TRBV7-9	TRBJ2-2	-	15	TGTGCCAGCAGCGAATGGACTGCGAACACCGGGGAGCTGTTTTTT	CASSEWTANTGELFF
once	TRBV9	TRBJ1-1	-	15	TGTGCCAGCAGCGTAACAGGCCAAGGAAACACTGAAGCTTTCTTT	CASSVTGQGNTEAFF
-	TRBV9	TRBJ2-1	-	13	TGTGCCAGCAGCGTAGGGTACTACAATGAGCAGTTCTTC	CASSVGYYNEQFF
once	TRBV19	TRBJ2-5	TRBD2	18	TGTGCCACCACGGCGTGGGGCACTAGCGGGGGGCTGGCGGAGACCCAGTACTTC	CATTAWGTSGGLAETQYF
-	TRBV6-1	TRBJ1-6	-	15	TGTGCCAGCAGTGATATTTCCAGGGACAATTCACCCCTCCACTTT	CASSDISRDNSPLHF
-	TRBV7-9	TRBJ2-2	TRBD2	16	TGTGCCAGCAGCTTAACTAGCGGGATTTTCACCGGGGAGCTGTTTTTT	CASSLTSGIFTGELFF
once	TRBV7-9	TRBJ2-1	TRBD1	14	TGTGCCAGCAGCAACCGGGACAGGGGGGCTGAGCAGTTCTTC	CASSNRDRGAEQFF
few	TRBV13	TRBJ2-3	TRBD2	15	TGTGCCAGCAGCTCCCGACTAGCGGACACAGATACGCAGTATTTT	CASSSRLADTDTQYF
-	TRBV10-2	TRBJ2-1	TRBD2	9	TGCGCCAGCGGGACTACCCGGTTCTTC	CASGTTRFF
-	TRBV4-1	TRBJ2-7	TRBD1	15	TGCGCCAGCAGCACCCACAGGGGGAGCTCCTACGAGCAGTACTTC	CASSTHRGSSYEQYF
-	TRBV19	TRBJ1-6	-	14	TGTGCCAGTAGTATAACGGGAGGGAATTCACCCCTCCACTTT	CASSITGGNSPLHF
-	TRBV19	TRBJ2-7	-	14	TGTGCCAGTGGCAAAGGGACGGATACCGGCGAGCAGTACTTC	CASGKGTDTGEQYF
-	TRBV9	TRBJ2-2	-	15	TGTGCCAGCAGCGTTACAGAGTTGAACACCGGGGAGCTGTTTTTT	CASSVTELNTGELFF
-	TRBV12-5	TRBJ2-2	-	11	TGTGCTAGTTTTGGGACCGGGGAGCTGTTTTTT	CASFGTGELFF
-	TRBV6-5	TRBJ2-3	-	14	TGTGCCAGCAGTTACTCAGGGAGCACAGATACGCAGTATTTT	CASSYSGSTDTQYF
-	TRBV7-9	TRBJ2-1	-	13	TGTGCCAGCAGCCGTATACAGGGAGATGAGCAGTTCTTC	CASSRIQGDEQFF
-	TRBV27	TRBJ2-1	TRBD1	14	TGTGCCAGCACCAATTTAGGGACAGGGCATGAGCAGTTCTTC	CASTNLGTGHEQFF
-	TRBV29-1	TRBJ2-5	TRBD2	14	TGCAGCGTTGAAGGCCTAGCGGGGGCTGAGACCCAGTACTTC	CSVEGLAGAETQYF
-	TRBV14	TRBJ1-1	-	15	TGTGCCAGCAGCCCAGGGACATTAAGGAACACTGAAGCTTTCTTT	CASSPGTLRNTEAFF
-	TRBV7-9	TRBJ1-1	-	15	TGTGCCAGCAGCTTAGAGTGGGAGGGAGCCACTGAAGCTTTCTTT	CASSLEWEGATEAFF
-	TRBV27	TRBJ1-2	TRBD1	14	TGTGCCAGCAGTACCACGACAGGGGGCGATGGCTACACCTTC	CASSTTTGGDGYTF
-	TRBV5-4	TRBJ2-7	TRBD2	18	TGTGCCAGCAGCTTGGGGACTAGCGGGGGTTTCAGCTCCTACGAGCAGTACTTC	CASSLGTSGGFSSYEQYF
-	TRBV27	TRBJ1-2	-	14	TGTGCCAGCAGTTTGGTGGGGGGCGACTATGGCTACACCTTC	CASSLVGGDYGYTF
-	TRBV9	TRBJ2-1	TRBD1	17	TGTGCCAGCAACCACTCTCCCGGGACAGGGGACTACAATGAGCAGTTCTTC	CASNHSPGTGDYNEQFF
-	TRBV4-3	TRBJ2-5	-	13	TGCGCCAGCAGCCTAGGGACGGTGGAGACCCAGTACTTC	CASSLGTVETQYF
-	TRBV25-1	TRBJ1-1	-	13	TGTGCCAGCCGCAGGGCTATTAACACTGAAGCTTTCTTT	CASRRAINTEAFF
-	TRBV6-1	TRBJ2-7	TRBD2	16	TGTGCCAGCAGTGAGACTAGCGGGAGTCTCACCTACGAGCAGTACTTC	CASSETSGSLTYEQYF
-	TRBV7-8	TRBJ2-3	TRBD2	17	TGTGCCAGCAGCTGGACTAGCGGGGGGGGTAGCACAGATACGCAGTATTTT	CASSWTSGGGSTDTQYF
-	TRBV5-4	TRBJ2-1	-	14	TGTGCCAGCAGCTGGGACATCTCCTACAATGAGCAGTTCTTC	CASSWDISYNEQFF
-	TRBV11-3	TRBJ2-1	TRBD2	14	TGTGCCAGCAGCTTGGGAGGGCCGGGAAATGAGCAGTTCTTC	CASSLGGPGNEQFF
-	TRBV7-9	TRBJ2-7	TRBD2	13	TGTGCCAGCAGCATGACTAGCGGCTACGAGCAGTACTTC	CASSMTSGYEQYF
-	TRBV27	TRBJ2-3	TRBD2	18	TGTGCCAGCAGTTTATGGTCTAGCGGGAGGGCTATTACAGATACGCAGTATTTT	CASSLWSSGRAITDTQYF
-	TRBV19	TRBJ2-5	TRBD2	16	TGTGCCAGTAGTGGGACTTGGGCGGGGGAGGAGGAGACCCAGTACTTC	CASSGTWAGEEETQYF
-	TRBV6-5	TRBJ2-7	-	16	TGTGCCAGCAGTTCAGGAGGGGGGCAAAGGACCTACGAGCAGTACTTC	CASSSGGGQRTYEQYF
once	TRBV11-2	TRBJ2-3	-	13	TGTGCCAGCAGCTGGGGACTCATAGATACGCAGTATTTT	CASSWGLIDTQYF
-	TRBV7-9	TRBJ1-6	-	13	TGTGCCAGCAGCCAATACGGGGAGGAACACCTCCACTTT	CASSQYGEEHLHF
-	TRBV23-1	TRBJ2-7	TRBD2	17	TGCGCCAGCAGCAAACCTAGACCGTCGGGGGGCTCCTACGAGCAGTACTTC	CASSKPRPSGGSYEQYF
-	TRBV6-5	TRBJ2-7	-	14	TGTGCCAGCAGCCACCCCACCAGCTCCTACGAGCAGTACTTC	CASSHPTSSYEQYF
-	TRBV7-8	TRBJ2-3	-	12	TGTGCCAGCGCCGTGGGCGCAGATACGCAGTATTTT	CASAVGADTQYF
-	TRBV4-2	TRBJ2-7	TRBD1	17	TGTGCCAGCAGCCCACGAGAACAGGGGGTATTAGCCTACGAGCAGTACTTC	CASSPREQGVLAYEQYF
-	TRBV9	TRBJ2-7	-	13	TGTGCCAGCAGCCCCCGTGAGGGCTACGAGCAGTACTTC	CASSPREGYEQYF
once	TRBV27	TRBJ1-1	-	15	TGTGCCAGCAGTTTAGGCCCCCGGGGGGACACTGAAGCTTTCTTT	CASSLGPRGDTEAFF
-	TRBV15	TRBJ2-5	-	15	TGTGCCACCAGCAGAGACCCGGGACTTAAAGAGACCCAGTACTTC	CATSRDPGLKETQYF
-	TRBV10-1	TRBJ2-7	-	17	TGCGCCAGCAGTGAGTATCTTCCGGGCAGGTGCTCCTACGAGCAGTACTTC	CASSEYLPGRCSYEQYF
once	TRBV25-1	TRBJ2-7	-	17	TGTGCCAGCAGTGCCCCCAAGGGGGACTACCGGGGCTACGAGCAGTACTTC	CASSAPKGDYRGYEQYF
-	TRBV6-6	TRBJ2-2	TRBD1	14	TGTGCCAGCAGTATACAGGGGGATTTTGGGGAGCTGTTTTTT	CASSIQGDFGELFF